Each of the 29 T cell receptor beta chains below was sequenced from the same sample in a study of identical twins. Via MiXCR, TCRdb re-called the 5' RACE reads, giving one row per CDR3 protein. Altogether approximately 230,000 distinct CDR3 sequences are present, 11% to 15% being singletons, with the ten largest covering around 9%. The sample was memory (CD45RO+) T cells sorted from blood. The receptor set was obtained from a woman under 30 in good health.

In its sample, this clonotype was seen many times. The gene calls are TRBV10-3 and TRBJ2-1, with 10 bases lining up with TRBD2. The CDR3 loop spans 15 amino acids. The trim removed 10 bases at V and 1 base at J, leaving 7 bases unmatched. CDR1 is ENHRY and CDR2 is SYGVKD in the germline V gene. DNA for the CDR3: TGTGCCACAGGACTAGCGGTCATGTCCTACAATGAGCAGTTCTTC. Its protein product is CATGLAVMSYNEQFF.

The gene calls are TRBV3-1 and TRBJ2-5; D not resolved. Germline CDR1 and CDR2: LGHDT and YNNKEL (reference sequence). This CDR3 has 12 residues. V was pared by 0 bases and J by 7 bases, with 6 bases between. The CDR3 loop reads CASSQDARTQYF. For the CDR3, the DNA is TGTGCCAGCAGCCAAGATGCACGGACCCAGTACTTC.

The chain combines TRBV20-1 with TRBJ2-1; 12 positions match TRBD2. The CDR3 has 15 residues. With V trimmed by 4 bases and J by 6 bases, 7 bases remained unmatched. Germline-derived CDR1 and CDR2 are DFQATT and SNEGSKA (reference sequence). CDR3 sequence (DNA): TGCAGTGCTAAGAAACTAGCGGGGGGACCCAATGAGCAGTTCTTC. This sequence encodes CSAKKLAGGPNEQFF.

This clonotype appeared a few times. V and J are TRBV5-1 and TRBJ2-3; tentatively, D is TRBD1 or TRBD2 (5 bases each). V was shortened by 7 bases and J by 2 bases, with 14 bases between the two germline ends. CDR1 is SGHRS and CDR2 is YFSETQ in the germline V gene. The length of the CDR3 is 14 residues. The CDR3 region is CASAPGTNTDTQYF. CDR3 DNA sequence: TGCGCCAGCGCCCCCGGGACCAACACAGATACGCAGTATTTT.

This clonotype was recorded at least ten times. This chain connects TRBV12-3 or TRBV12-4 to TRBJ1-2; no firm D call. Trimming removed 5 bases at V and 4 bases at J, with 14 bases between. This CDR3 is built from 14 residues. Here the CDR3 reads CASSPYVNPYGYTF. The CDR3 DNA reads TGTGCCAGCAGTCCCTACGTGAACCCCTATGGCTACACCTTC.

This clonotype appeared a few times. The rearrangement joins TRBV5-1 to TRBJ2-7; no clear D. This CDR3 has 14 amino acids. The germline CDR1 and CDR2 sequences are SGHRS and YFSETQ. Trimming took 0 bases from V and 6 from J, leaving 13 bases between them. In nucleotides, the CDR3 is TGCGCCAGCAGCTTGGACAGTTCCCTACGCGAGCAGTACTTC. Protein: CASSLDSSLREQYF.

This clonotype was seen ten or more times. This chain joins TRBV7-9 and TRBJ2-1; 9 bases line up with TRBD2. The trim removed 3 bases at V and 7 bases at J, leaving 7 bases unmatched. The germline V gene has CDR1 SEHNR and CDR2 FQNEAQ (reference sequence). The CDR3 totals 15 residues. CDR3 amino acids: CASSFQAGGPNEQFF. The CDR3 nucleotides are TGTGCCAGCAGCTTCCAGGCGGGGGGGCCGAATGAGCAGTTCTTC. Drawing the rest from reference TRBV7-9 and TRBJ2-1, the complete variable domain is DTGVSQNPRHKITKRGQNVTFRCDPISEHNRLYWYRQTLGQGPEFLTYFQNEAQLEKSRLLSDRFSAERPKGSFSTLEIQRTEQGDSAMYLCASSFQAGGPNEQFFGPGTRLTVL.

This clonotype was recorded many times. This chain connects TRBV4-3 to TRBJ2-7; 8 bases agree with TRBD2. V dropped 1 base and J dropped 3; count of bases not matched to a gene: 5. Germline CDR1 reads LGHNA; CDR2 reads YSLEER. The CDR3 covers 15 residues. In nucleotides, the CDR3 is TGCGCCAGCAGCCAAGCGGGACTAGGGAACTACGAGCAGTACTTC. Translated, it gives CASSQAGLGNYEQYF.

The V and J genes are TRBV25-1 and TRBJ2-1; D not certain. Per the germline V gene, CDR1 is MGHDK and CDR2 is SYGVNS. V gave up 7 bases and J gave up 2 bases, with 3 bases separating them. The CDR3 is 11 residues long. The CDR3 DNA reads TGTGCCAGCACCGCCTACAATGAGCAGTTCTTC. This gives the protein CASTAYNEQFF.

This clonotype was observed a handful of times. V gene TRBV5-5 combines with J gene TRBJ2-7; either TRBD1 or TRBD2 may supply D (5 bases each). Trimming took 1 base from V and 3 from J, leaving 20 bases between them. CDR1 is SGHKS and CDR2 is YYEKEE in the germline V gene (reference sequence). The CDR3 totals 17 residues. The DNA for the CDR3 is TGTGCCAGCAGCTTGCAGGTATCATGGGACGGGAACTACGAGCAGTACTTC. Translation gives CASSLQVSWDGNYEQYF.

This clonotype showed up many times. The gene calls are TRBV18 and TRBJ1-5; D gene ambiguous. CDR1 and CDR2 (germline): KGHSH, LQKENI. The V end was cut by 6 bases, the J end by 7 bases, with 13 bases between. CDR3 length: 13 residues. DNA for the CDR3: TGTGCCAGCTCGTACTCCGGGGAACAGCCCCAGCATTTT. Translation gives CASSYSGEQPQHF.

J is TRBJ2-7 and V is TRBV20-1, with 7 bases aligning to TRBD1. This CDR3 has 15 residues. In germline, CDR1 is DFQATT, CDR2 SNEGSKA (reference sequence). J lost 4 bases, V lost 0 bases, and 9 bases had no gene match. This CDR3 reads CSAREIRQGLYEQYF. The CDR3 bases are TGCAGTGCTAGAGAGATCCGACAGGGCCTGTACGAGCAGTACTTC.

Worth noting for this clonotype: A much larger clone lies one base from this, so it may be a read error. The conserved phenylalanine or tryptophan normally closing the CDR3 is absent here, so this likely arose from a read error. The V gene is TRBV7-8, the J gene TRBJ2-3; D is uncertain. This CDR3 is 14 amino acids long. CDR1 SGHVS and CDR2 FQNEAQ come from the germline V gene. Trimming cost V 1 base and J 2 bases, with 7 bases left between them. The CDR3 region has the DNA TGTGCCAGCAGCTTAGGGATGGACACAGATACGCAGTATATT. It encodes CASSLGMDTDTQYI.

This chain connects TRBV7-2 to TRBJ2-1; no definite D call. Germline V gene sequence: CDR1 SGHTA, CDR2 FQGNSA. Trimming took off 1 base at V and 5 bases at J, with 6 bases between the two ends. The CDR3 is 13 residues long. CDR3: CASSLGPDNEQFF. The CDR3 DNA is TGTGCCAGCAGCTTAGGGCCGGACAATGAGCAGTTCTTC. The full variable domain, with the rest looked up from reference TRBV7-2 and TRBJ2-1, is GAGVSQSPSNKVTEKGKDVELRCDPISGHTALYWYRQSLGQGLEFLIYFQGNSAPDKSGLPSDRFSAERTGGSVSTLTIQRTQQEDSAVYLCASSLGPDNEQFFGPGTRLTVL.

The chain recombines TRBV15 with TRBJ2-1; 10 bases are shared with TRBD1. Germline-derived CDR1 and CDR2 are LNHNV and YYDKDF (reference sequence). Germline trimming cut 1 base from V and 6 bases from J; bases unmatched to any gene: 3. The CDR3 contains 15 residues. CDR3 in DNA: TGTGCCACCAGCAGAGTTCGGACAGGGGGCAATGAGCAGTTCTTC. Encoded protein: CATSRVRTGGNEQFF.

The table lists this clonotype with a few counts. V is TRBV21-1 and J is TRBJ2-7; the table's D call, TRBD1, was not checked against the DNA. TRBV21-1 is assigned pseudogene status. This CDR3 has 16 amino acids. The CDR3 sequence: CASSPRLQTGHYEQYF. The CDR3 bases are TGTGCCAGCAGCCCTCGTCTTCAGACAGGGCACTACGAGCAGTACTTC.

The chain joins TRBV19 to TRBJ2-3; a weak D match, TRBD1 (5 bases). V dropped 7 bases and J dropped 0 bases, with 8 bases sitting between them. Per germline, CDR1 LNHDA and CDR2 SQIVND (reference sequence). This CDR3 is 13 amino acids long. The CDR3: CASNQGSTDTQYF. The CDR3 nucleotides are TGTGCCAGTAACCAGGGTAGCACAGATACGCAGTATTTT.

The chain combines TRBV20-1 with TRBJ1-2; unclear D gene. V was trimmed by 3 bases and J by 7 bases, leaving 9 bases between them. Germline CDR1 is DFQATT and CDR2 is SNEGSKA (reference sequence). The CDR3 has 11 residues. The CDR3 region has the DNA TGCAGTGCTAGTGGGCAGGCTGGCTACACCTTC. Its translation is CSASGQAGYTF.

This clonotype was observed a few times. This chain joins TRBV7-2 and TRBJ1-4; no reliable D call. This CDR3 has 14 amino acids. Trimming left V 1 base short and J 3 bases short, with 6 bases between. CDR1 and CDR2 from the germline V gene are SGHTA and FQGNSA. The CDR3 loop reads CASSLGHSNEKLFF. CDR3 DNA sequence: TGTGCCAGCAGCTTAGGTCACTCTAATGAAAAACTGTTTTTT.

A remark on this clonotype: At one of its ends the junction is not consistent with the germline gene, which may arise from a read error. The J gene is TRBJ2-1, the V gene TRBV5-4, with TRBD2 as a possible D gene (8 bases). Germline V gives CDR1 SGHNT, CDR2 YYREEE (reference sequence). This CDR3 is 13 amino acids long. The CDR3: CASSLGGQRELLF. Written as DNA, the CDR3 is TGTGCCAGCAGCTTAGGGGGACAGCGGGAGTTGCTCTTC.

This clonotype was picked up a small number of times. The rearrangement links TRBV6-2 or TRBV6-3 to TRBJ2-7, with TRBD2 matching 9 bases. CDR3 length: 14 amino acids. Germline V gene lookup returns CDR1 MNHEY and CDR2 SVGEGT. V trimming: 7 bases; J trimming: 1 base; junction bases outside the gene matches: 5. The CDR3 coding sequence is TGTGCCAGCACCCTAGCGGGACCGTCCTACGAGCAGTACTTC. It specifies CASTLAGPSYEQYF.

This clonotype was found many times. The chain links TRBV5-1 to TRBJ2-3; D remains ambiguous. V was trimmed by 4 bases and J by 4 bases, leaving 7 bases between them. This CDR3 is 12 amino acids long. The germline V gene has CDR1 SGHRS and CDR2 YFSETQ. Written as DNA, the CDR3 is TGCGCCAGCAGCCCCGACCCAGATACGCAGTATTTT. This gives the protein CASSPDPDTQYF. The entire variable domain, with the rest obtained from reference TRBV5-1 and TRBJ2-3, is as follows: KAGVTQTPRYLIKTRGQQVTLSCSPISGHRSVSWYQQTPGQGLQFLFEYFSETQRNKGNFPGRFSGRQFSNSRSEMNVSTLELGDSALYLCASSPDPDTQYFGPGTRLTVL.

This clonotype came up a few times. The genes are TRBV27 and TRBJ2-3; 14 nucleotides agree with TRBD2. This CDR3 has 19 residues. The germline V gene encodes CDR1 MNHEY and CDR2 SMNVEV (reference sequence). V lost 9 bases and J lost 7; bases outside the gene matches: 21. CDR3 DNA sequence: TGTGCCAGAGTATGTGGACAGGGGGGACTAGCGGGAGCCTCGAATACGCAGTATTTT. It codes for CARVCGQGGLAGASNTQYF.

V and J are TRBV20-1 and TRBJ2-1; possible D gene TRBD1, 6 bases. V dropped 3 bases and J dropped 4 bases, with 16 bases sitting between them. This CDR3 comprises 15 residues. Germline CDR1 DFQATT, CDR2 SNEGSKA (reference sequence). CDR3: CSARSDRGLYNEQFF. In DNA, the CDR3 is TGCAGTGCTAGGTCGGATAGGGGGTTATACAATGAGCAGTTCTTC.

The rearrangement joins TRBV20-1 to TRBJ2-3, with D perhaps matching TRBD1 (5 bases). Trimming took 3 bases from V and 5 from J, leaving 12 bases between them. The CDR3 extends over 13 amino acids. The germline V gene encodes CDR1 DFQATT and CDR2 SNEGSKA (reference sequence). CDR3 sequence: CSARGRVVDTQYF. In nucleotides, the CDR3 is TGCAGTGCTAGGGGCAGGGTGGTAGATACGCAGTATTTT.

This chain uses TRBV6-1 with TRBJ2-5; maybe TRBD2 (7 bases). In germline, CDR1 is MNHNS, CDR2 SASEGT. The CDR3 runs to 15 residues. Trimming took 7 bases from V and 5 from J, leaving 20 bases between them. In DNA form, the CDR3 reads TGTGCCAGCAACCCGATGGGGGGGGGGCAGGAGACCCAGTACTTC. Translated, it gives CASNPMGGGQETQYF.

This clonotype was seen a few times. The chain links TRBV7-3 to TRBJ2-1, with 7 bases identical to TRBD2. The CDR3 contains 14 residues. The junction had 6 bases not matched to a gene; V was cut back by 5 bases and J by 5 bases. Germline CDR1 is SGHTA and CDR2 is FQGTGA. The CDR3: CASSPLGGDNEQFF. DNA for the CDR3: TGTGCCAGCAGCCCGCTGGGGGGGGACAATGAGCAGTTCTTC.

The chain has TRBV7-2 and TRBJ1-1, with TRBD1 identical over 9 bases. V dropped 5 bases and J dropped 8; count of bases not matched to a gene: 9. The CDR3 loop spans 14 amino acids. CDR1 and CDR2 from the germline V gene are SGHTA and FQGNSA. The CDR3 DNA sequence: TGTGCCAGCAGCCCAAGGGGACAGGGCGTAGAAGCTTTCTTT. Its translation is CASSPRGQGVEAFF.

The V call is TRBV5-1, the J call TRBJ1-1; a weak D match, TRBD1 (6 bases). CDR1 SGHRS and CDR2 YFSETQ come from the germline V gene. This CDR3 is 14 amino acids long. Trimming pared 2 bases from V and 6 bases from J, leaving 14 bases between. The DNA for the CDR3 is TGCGCCAGCAGCTTACAACAGGGCCCAGCTGAAGCTTTCTTT. Translation: CASSLQQGPAEAFF. Together with reference TRBV5-1 and TRBJ1-1, the CDR3 gives the full variable domain: KAGVTQTPRYLIKTRGQQVTLSCSPISGHRSVSWYQQTPGQGLQFLFEYFSETQRNKGNFPGRFSGRQFSNSRSEMNVSTLELGDSALYLCASSLQQGPAEAFFGQGTRLTVV.